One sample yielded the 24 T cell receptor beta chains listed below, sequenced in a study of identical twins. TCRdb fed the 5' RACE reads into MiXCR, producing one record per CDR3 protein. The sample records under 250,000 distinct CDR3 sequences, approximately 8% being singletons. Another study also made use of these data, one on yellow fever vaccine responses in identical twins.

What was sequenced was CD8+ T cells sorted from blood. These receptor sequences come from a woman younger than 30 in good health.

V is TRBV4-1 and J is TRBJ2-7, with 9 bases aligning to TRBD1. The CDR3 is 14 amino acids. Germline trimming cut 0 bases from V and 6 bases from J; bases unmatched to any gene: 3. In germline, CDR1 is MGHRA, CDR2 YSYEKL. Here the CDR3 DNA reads TGCGCCAGCAGCCAAGAAACAGGGGGCGGCGAGCAGTACGTC. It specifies CASSQETGGGEQYV.

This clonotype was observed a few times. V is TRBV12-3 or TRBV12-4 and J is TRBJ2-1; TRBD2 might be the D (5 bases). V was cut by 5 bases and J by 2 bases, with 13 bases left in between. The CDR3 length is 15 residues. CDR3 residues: CASSQGGQTYNEQFF. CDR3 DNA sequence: TGTGCCAGCAGTCAAGGCGGGCAAACCTACAATGAGCAGTTCTTC.

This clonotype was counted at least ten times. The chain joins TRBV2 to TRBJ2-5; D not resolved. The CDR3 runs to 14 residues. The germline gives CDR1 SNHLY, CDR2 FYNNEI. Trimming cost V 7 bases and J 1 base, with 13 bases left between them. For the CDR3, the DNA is TGTGCCAGCACCGAACGGATTTCCCAAGAGACCCAGTACTTC. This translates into CASTERISQETQYF.

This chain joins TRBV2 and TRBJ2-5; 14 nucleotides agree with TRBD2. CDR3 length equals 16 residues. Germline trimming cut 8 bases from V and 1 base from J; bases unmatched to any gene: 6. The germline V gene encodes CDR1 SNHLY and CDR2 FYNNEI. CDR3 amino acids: CASWGLAGEIQETQYF. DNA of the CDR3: TGTGCCAGCTGGGGACTAGCGGGAGAGATCCAAGAGACCCAGTACTTC. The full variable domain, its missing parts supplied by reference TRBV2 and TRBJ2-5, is EPEVTQTPSHQVTQMGQEVILRCVPISNHLYFYWYRQILGQKVEFLVSFYNNEISEKSEIFDDQFSVERPDGSNFTLKIRSTKLEDSAMYFCASWGLAGEIQETQYFGPGTRLLVL.

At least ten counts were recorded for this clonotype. The CDR3 nucleotides read TGCGCCAGCAGCCCCCTGGACCCACAAGAGACCCAGTACTTC. It translates to CASSPLDPQETQYF. V usage is TRBV4-1 and J usage is TRBJ2-5, with D hard to call. V gave up 4 bases and J gave up 2 bases, with 11 bases separating them. The germline V gene encodes CDR1 MGHRA and CDR2 YSYEKL. The length of the CDR3 is 14 residues.

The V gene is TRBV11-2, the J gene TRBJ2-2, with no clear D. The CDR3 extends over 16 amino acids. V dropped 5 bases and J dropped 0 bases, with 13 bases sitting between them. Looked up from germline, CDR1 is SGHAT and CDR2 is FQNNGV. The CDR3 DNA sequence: TGTGCCAGCAGCCCCCTCGAGGTAGCGAACACCGGGGAGCTGTTTTTT. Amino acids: CASSPLEVANTGELFF.

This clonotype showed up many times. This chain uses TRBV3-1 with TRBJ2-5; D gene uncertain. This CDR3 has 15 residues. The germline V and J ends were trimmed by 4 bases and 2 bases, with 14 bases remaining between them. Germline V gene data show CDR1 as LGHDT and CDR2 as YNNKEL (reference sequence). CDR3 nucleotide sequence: TGTGCCAGCAGCCCAAAGACGGCGGTACAAGAGACCCAGTACTTC. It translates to CASSPKTAVQETQYF.

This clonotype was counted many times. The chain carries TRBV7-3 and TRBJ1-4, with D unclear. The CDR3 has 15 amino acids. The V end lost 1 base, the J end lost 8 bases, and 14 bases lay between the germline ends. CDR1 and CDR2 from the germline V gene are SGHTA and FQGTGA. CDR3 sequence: CASSLSGSGSEKLFF. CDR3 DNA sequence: TGTGCCAGCAGCTTAAGTGGTTCGGGTTCGGAAAAACTGTTTTTT.

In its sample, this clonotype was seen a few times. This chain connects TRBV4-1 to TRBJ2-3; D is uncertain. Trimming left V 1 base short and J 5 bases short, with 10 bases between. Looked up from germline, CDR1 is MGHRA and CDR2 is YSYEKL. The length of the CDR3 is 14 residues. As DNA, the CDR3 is TGCGCCAGCAGCCAAGTGGGGTTGGGAGATACGCAGTATTTT. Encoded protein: CASSQVGLGDTQYF.

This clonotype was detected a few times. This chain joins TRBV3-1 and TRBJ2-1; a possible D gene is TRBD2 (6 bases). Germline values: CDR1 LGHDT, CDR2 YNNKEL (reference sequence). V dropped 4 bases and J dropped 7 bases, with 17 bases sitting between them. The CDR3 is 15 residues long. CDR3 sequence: CASSPPTEGDNEQFF. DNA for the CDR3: TGTGCCAGCAGCCCACCTACGGAGGGTGATAATGAGCAGTTCTTC.

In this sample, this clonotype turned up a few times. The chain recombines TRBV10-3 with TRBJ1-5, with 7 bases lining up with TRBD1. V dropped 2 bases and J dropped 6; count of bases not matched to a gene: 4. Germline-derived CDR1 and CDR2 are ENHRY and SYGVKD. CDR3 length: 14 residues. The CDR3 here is CAISEGGGSQPQHF. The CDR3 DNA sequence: TGTGCCATCAGTGAGGGAGGGGGCTCTCAGCCCCAGCATTTT.

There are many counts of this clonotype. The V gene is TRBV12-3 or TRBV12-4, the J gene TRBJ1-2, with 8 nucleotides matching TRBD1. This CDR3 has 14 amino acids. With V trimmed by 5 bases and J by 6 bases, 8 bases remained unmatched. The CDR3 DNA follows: TGTGCCAGCAGTGTAATGGACAGGGTCGATGGCTACACCTTC. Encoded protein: CASSVMDRVDGYTF.

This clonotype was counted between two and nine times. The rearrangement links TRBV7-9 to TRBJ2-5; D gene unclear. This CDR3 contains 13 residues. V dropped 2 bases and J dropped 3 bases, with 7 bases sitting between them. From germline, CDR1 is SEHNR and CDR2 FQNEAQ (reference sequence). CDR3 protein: CASSLWTEETQYF. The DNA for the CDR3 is TGTGCCAGCAGCTTATGGACGGAAGAGACCCAGTACTTC.

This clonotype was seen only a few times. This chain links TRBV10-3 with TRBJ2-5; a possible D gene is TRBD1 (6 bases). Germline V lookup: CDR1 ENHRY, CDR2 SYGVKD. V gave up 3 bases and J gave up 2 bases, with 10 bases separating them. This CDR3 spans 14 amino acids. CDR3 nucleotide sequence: TGTGCCATCAGTGAAAAGGACAGTCAAGAGACCCAGTACTTC. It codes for CAISEKDSQETQYF.

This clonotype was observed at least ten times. The DNA for the CDR3 is TGTGCCAGCAGTGCAGACAGGGGCAGCACCGGGGAGCTGTTTTTT. Its translation: CASSADRGSTGELFF. This sequence joins TRBV28 and TRBJ2-2, with 8 positions matching TRBD1. J was trimmed by 4 bases and V by 5 bases; bases with no gene match: 6. Germline V gene sequence: CDR1 MDHEN, CDR2 SYDVKM. This CDR3 comprises 15 residues.

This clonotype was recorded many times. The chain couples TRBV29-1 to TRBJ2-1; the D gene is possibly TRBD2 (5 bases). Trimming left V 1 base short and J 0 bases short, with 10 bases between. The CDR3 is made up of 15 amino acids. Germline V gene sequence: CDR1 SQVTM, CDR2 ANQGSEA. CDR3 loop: CSVEGLADSYNEQFF. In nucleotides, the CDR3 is TGCAGCGTTGAAGGGCTAGCAGACTCCTACAATGAGCAGTTCTTC.

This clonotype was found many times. CDR3 residues: CASRGATTSTDTQYF. The CDR3, as DNA: TGCGCCAGCAGAGGGGCAACAACTAGCACAGATACGCAGTATTTT. The chain has TRBV10-2 and TRBJ2-3; possibly TRBD1 for D (5 bases). Trimming shortened V by 6 bases and J by 0 bases, and 13 bases separated the two germline ends. This CDR3 has 15 residues. Germline V lookup: CDR1 WSHSY, CDR2 SAAADI.

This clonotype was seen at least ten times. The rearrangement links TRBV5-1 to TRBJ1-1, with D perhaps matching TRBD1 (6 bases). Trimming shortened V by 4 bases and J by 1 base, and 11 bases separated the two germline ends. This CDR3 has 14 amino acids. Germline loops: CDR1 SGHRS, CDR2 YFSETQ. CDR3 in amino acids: CASSPTGTNTEAFF. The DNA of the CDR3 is TGCGCCAGCAGCCCGACAGGAACGAACACTGAAGCTTTCTTT.

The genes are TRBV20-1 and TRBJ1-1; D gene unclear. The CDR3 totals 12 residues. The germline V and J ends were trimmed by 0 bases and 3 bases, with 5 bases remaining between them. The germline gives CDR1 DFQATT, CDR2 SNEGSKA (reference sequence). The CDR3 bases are TGCAGTGCTAGAGACGGGGACACTGAAGCTTTCTTT. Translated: CSARDGDTEAFF.

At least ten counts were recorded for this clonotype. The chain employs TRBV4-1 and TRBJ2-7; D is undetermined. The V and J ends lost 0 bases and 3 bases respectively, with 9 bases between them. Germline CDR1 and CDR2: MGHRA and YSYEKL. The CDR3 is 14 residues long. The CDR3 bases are TGCGCCAGCAGCCAAGATTCGACTGACTACGAGCAGTACTTC. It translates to CASSQDSTDYEQYF.

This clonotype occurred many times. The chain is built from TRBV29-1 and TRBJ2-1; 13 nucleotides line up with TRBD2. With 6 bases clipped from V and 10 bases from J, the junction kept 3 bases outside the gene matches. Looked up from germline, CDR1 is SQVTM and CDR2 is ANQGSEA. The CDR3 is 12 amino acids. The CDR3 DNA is TGCAGCGTAACTAGCGGGAGGGGAGAGCAGTTCTTC. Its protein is CSVTSGRGEQFF.

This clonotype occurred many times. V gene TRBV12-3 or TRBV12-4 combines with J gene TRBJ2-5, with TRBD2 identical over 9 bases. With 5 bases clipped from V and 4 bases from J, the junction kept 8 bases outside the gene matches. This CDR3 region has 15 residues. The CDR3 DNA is TGTGCCAGCAGTAGGGTAGCGGGAGTAACAGAGACCCAGTACTTC. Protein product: CASSRVAGVTETQYF.

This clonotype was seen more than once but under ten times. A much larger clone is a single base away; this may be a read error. CDR3 nucleotides: TGCAGCGTTGAAATGGGGGGCGCTGGCAATGAGCAGGTCTTC. Protein: CSVEMGGAGNEQVF. This sequence joins TRBV29-1 and TRBJ2-1; D is tentatively TRBD1 or TRBD2 (6 bases each). The CDR3 covers 14 residues. The germline V gene has CDR1 SQVTM and CDR2 ANQGSEA.

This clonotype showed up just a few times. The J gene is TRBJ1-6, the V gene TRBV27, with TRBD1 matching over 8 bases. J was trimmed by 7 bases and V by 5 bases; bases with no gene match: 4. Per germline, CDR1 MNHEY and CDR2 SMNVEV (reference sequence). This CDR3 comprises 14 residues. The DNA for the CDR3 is TGTGCCAGCAGTACAGGGGGTTGGAATTCACCCCTCCACTTT. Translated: CASSTGGWNSPLHF.